The subject of this entry is one T cell receptor (beta chain). CDR3 length: 15 amino acids. Germline assignment: CDR1 SGHRS and CDR2 YFSETQ. The germline V and J ends were trimmed by 1 base and 1 base, with 10 bases remaining between them. Repertoires were generated with immunoSEQ multiplex PCR, while TCRdb's copy carries only in-frame clones and drops some. The sample holds about 59,000 clones, more than 75% seen once. The sample comes from a study of T cell changes during pregnancy in multiple sclerosis. This chain joins TRBV5-1 and TRBJ2-3, with a weak D call TRBD2 (5 bases). The sample here was peripheral blood, taken in the second trimester of pregnancy. The TCR originated in a female donor with multiple sclerosis, enrolled in a pregnancy study. For the CDR3, the DNA is TGCGCCAGCAGCTTGCTGACTATGGGCACAGATACGCAGTATTTT. Protein sequence: CASSLLTMGTDTQYF.